This entry lists 20 T cell receptor beta chains sequenced from one sample in a study of T cell repertoires in cytomegalovirus infection. TCRdb independently ran MiXCR on the reads; one entry per CDR3 protein. The table shows approximately 750,000 distinct CDR3 sequences, with under 40% occurring only once. What was sequenced was PBMCs. These receptor sequences come from a human donor in good health (CMV status not recorded). Some clones in this sample may be carry-over from other donors' samples.

This clonotype was detected many times. This sequence joins TRBV7-9 and TRBJ1-2; D ambiguous. CDR1 and CDR2 from the germline V gene are SEHNR and FQNEAQ (reference sequence). The CDR3 is 16 residues long. V was cut by 1 base and J by 0 bases, with 12 bases left in between. Here the CDR3 DNA reads TGTGCCAGCAGCTTAGGGACTTTAGGAACTAACTATGGCTACACCTTC. This encodes CASSLGTLGTNYGYTF. The complete variable domain, with remaining parts taken from reference TRBV7-9 and TRBJ1-2, reads DTGVSQNPRHKITKRGQNVTFRCDPISEHNRLYWYRQTLGQGPEFLTYFQNEAQLEKSRLLSDRFSAERPKGSFSTLEIQRTEQGDSAMYLCASSLGTLGTNYGYTFGSGTRLTVV.

J is TRBJ2-5 and V is TRBV29-1; TRBD2 matches 14 bases. CDR1 is SQVTM and CDR2 is ANQGSEA in the germline V gene. This CDR3 comprises 16 residues. V trimming: 5 bases; J trimming: 3 bases; junction bases outside the gene matches: 8. CDR3 sequence reads: CSVFLPGLAGEETQYF. CDR3 coding DNA: TGCAGCGTTTTCCTACCGGGACTAGCGGGGGAAGAGACCCAGTACTTC.

This clonotype has only a few counts. The rearrangement links TRBV7-2 to TRBJ2-3; 8 positions agree with TRBD1. The CDR3 loop spans 12 amino acids. Germline V gene sequence: CDR1 SGHTA, CDR2 FQGNSA. The V and J ends lost 5 bases and 13 bases, in that order; junction bases with no gene match: 8. In DNA form, the CDR3 reads TGTGCCAGCAGCCTAAGGACAGGGAATAAGTATTTT. Translating gives CASSLRTGNKYF.

This clonotype has a handful of counts. The V and J genes are TRBV27 and TRBJ2-2; TRBD2 might be the D (5 bases). The CDR3 is 12 amino acids. Deletions cut 5 bases from V and 8 bases from J, with 9 bases between. Germline V gene lookup returns CDR1 MNHEY and CDR2 SMNVEV (reference sequence). The CDR3, as DNA: TGTGCCAGCAGTGACTATTTAGGGGAGCTGTTTTTT. Its translation: CASSDYLGELFF.

On this clonotype itself: A much larger clone lies a single base off, so this may be a read error. The rearrangement joins TRBV19 to TRBJ1-2; D is undetermined. This CDR3 is 14 amino acids long. Germline assignment: CDR1 LNHDA and CDR2 SQIVND (reference sequence). The CDR3: CAISIPGGGNGYTF. CDR3 nucleotides: TGTGCCATTAGTATACCCGGTGGAGGGAATGGCTACACCTTC.

The chain recombines TRBV7-6 with TRBJ1-6; a weak D match, TRBD1 (5 bases). Trimming shortened V by 1 base and J by 7 bases, and 8 bases separated the two germline ends. The germline V gene encodes CDR1 SGHVS and CDR2 FNYEAQ. CDR3 length: 14 residues. The CDR3 DNA is TGTGCCAGCAGCTTAGGACAGCAAAATTCACCCCTCCACTTT. It codes for CASSLGQQNSPLHF.

This clonotype has at least ten counts. This chain connects TRBV7-6 to TRBJ2-2; D possibly corresponds to TRBD2 (6 bases). Germline assignment: CDR1 SGHVS and CDR2 FNYEAQ. This CDR3 region has 15 residues. The germline V and J ends were trimmed by 0 bases and 4 bases, with 9 bases remaining between them. This CDR3 reads CASSLAGGVTGELFF. For the CDR3, the DNA is TGTGCCAGCAGCTTAGCGGGGGGAGTCACCGGGGAGCTGTTTTTT.

In its sample, this clonotype was seen many times. The V call is TRBV7-9, the J call TRBJ2-7; no firm D call. V was clipped by 1 base and J by 4 bases, with 8 bases between them. The germline gives CDR1 SEHNR, CDR2 FQNEAQ (reference sequence). The CDR3 length is 13 residues. This chain's CDR3 is CASSLDGRYEQYF. The CDR3, as DNA: TGTGCCAGCAGCTTAGACGGACGGTACGAGCAGTACTTC.

This clonotype was seen a handful of times. The J gene is TRBJ1-5, the V gene TRBV7-2, with D hard to call. The germline gives CDR1 SGHTA, CDR2 FQGNSA. This CDR3 spans 14 amino acids. V was clipped by 5 bases and J by 12 bases, with 20 bases between them. This CDR3 is CASSPFGFGVDQHF. The CDR3 DNA is TGTGCCAGCAGCCCCTTCGGGTTCGGGGTAGACCAGCATTTT. Based on the CDR3 plus reference TRBV7-2 and TRBJ1-5, the full variable domain is GAGVSQSPSNKVTEKGKDVELRCDPISGHTALYWYRQSLGQGLEFLIYFQGNSAPDKSGLPSDRFSAERTGGSVSTLTIQRTQQEDSAVYLCASSPFGFGVDQHFGDGTRLSIL.

Points on this clonotype: A much larger clone lies one base from this, so it may be a read error. V and J are TRBV30 and TRBJ1-1; TRBD1 matches at 9 bases. The CDR3 is 17 amino acids. Germline V lookup: CDR1 GTSNPN, CDR2 SVGIG (reference sequence). The CDR3 bases are TGTGCCTGGAGTATTCTAAATTATGGGACAGGGATACCTGAAGCTTTATTT. Protein product: CAWSILNYGTGIPEALF.

The gene calls are TRBV28 and TRBJ1-5; D uncertain. CDR1 and CDR2 (germline): MDHEN, SYDVKM. The CDR3 is made up of 15 amino acids. Trimming left V 2 bases short and J 4 bases short, with 12 bases between. The CDR3 DNA reads as TGTGCCAGCAGTTTACGCAGGATCGGAAATCAGCCCCAGCATTTT. Translation gives CASSLRRIGNQPQHF.

This clonotype was counted a few times. This chain connects TRBV5-1 to TRBJ2-1; unclear D gene. CDR1 and CDR2 (germline): SGHRS, YFSETQ. The CDR3 consists of 14 residues. V lost 1 base, J lost 6 bases, and 11 bases lay in between. The CDR3 DNA sequence: TGCGCCAGCAGCTTGAACAGCTTAGTCAATGAGCAGTTCTTC. This translates into CASSLNSLVNEQFF.

For this clonotype: A read error is possible here, since a much larger clone lies one base away. The chain combines TRBV7-2 with TRBJ1-5, with TRBD1 matching over 9 bases. V lost 1 base and J lost 5; bases outside the gene matches: 6. The CDR3 spans 16 residues. The germline gives CDR1 SGHTA, CDR2 FQGNSA. The CDR3 region is CTSSLGTRTGDQPQHF. DNA for the CDR3: TGTACCAGCAGCTTAGGTACCCGGACAGGGGATCAGCCCCAGCATTTT. Full variable domain (remainder filled in from reference TRBV7-2 and TRBJ1-5): GAGVSQSPSNKVTEKGKDVELRCDPISGHTALYWYRQSLGQGLEFLIYFQGNSAPDKSGLPSDRFSAERTGGSVSTLTIQRTQQEDSAVYLCTSSLGTRTGDQPQHFGDGTRLSIL.

The chain is built from TRBV12-3 or TRBV12-4 and TRBJ2-3, with 7 bases aligning to TRBD1. V trimming: 3 bases; J trimming: 6 bases; junction bases outside the gene matches: 9. This CDR3 contains 15 residues. The CDR3: CASSFRTGVADTQYF. CDR3 bases: TGTGCCAGCAGTTTTAGAACAGGGGTAGCCGATACGCAGTATTTT.

This clonotype was picked up many times. V usage is TRBV7-9 and J usage is TRBJ2-5; possible D gene TRBD2, 5 bases. V was clipped by 3 bases and J by 0 bases, with 8 bases between them. This CDR3 region has 14 residues. The V gene's germline CDR1 is SEHNR and CDR2 FQNEAQ (reference sequence). Here the CDR3 reads CASSLGEYQETQYF. The CDR3 nucleotides are TGTGCCAGCAGCTTGGGAGAGTACCAAGAGACCCAGTACTTC.

The chain combines TRBV19 with TRBJ1-6; no firm D call. Per the germline V gene, CDR1 is LNHDA and CDR2 is SQIVND (reference sequence). This CDR3 comprises 14 residues. Trimming shortened V by 8 bases and J by 8 bases, and 16 bases separated the two germline ends. The CDR3 region has the DNA TGTGCCAGTTCGAGCACTCGCGACGATTCACCCCTCCACTTT. Translating gives CASSSTRDDSPLHF.

The V and J genes are TRBV20-1 and TRBJ2-3; 7 bases line up with TRBD2. The germline V gene has CDR1 DFQATT and CDR2 SNEGSKA (reference sequence). This CDR3 has 15 residues. The V and J ends lost 0 bases and 1 base, in that order; junction bases with no gene match: 4. The CDR3 nucleotides read TGCAGTGCTAGAGATCGGGCGGGGGGCACAGATACGCAGTATTTT. This gives the protein CSARDRAGGTDTQYF.

J is TRBJ2-3 and V is TRBV10-3, with 7 positions matching TRBD2. Germline-derived CDR1 and CDR2 are ENHRY and SYGVKD. The V and J ends lost 8 bases and 3 bases, in that order; junction bases with no gene match: 8. The CDR3 is made up of 14 amino acids. DNA for the CDR3: TGTGCCATCGCAGAGCGGGGCGCGACAGATACGCAGTATTTT. As protein: CAIAERGATDTQYF.

The DNA for the CDR3 is TGTGCCAGCAGCTCAGGGACAGGGACCCCCCTCCACTTT. This gives the protein CASSSGTGTPLHF. The chain carries TRBV7-2 and TRBJ1-6; 9 nucleotides match TRBD1. V lost 4 bases and J lost 13; bases outside the gene matches: 5. The CDR3 spans 13 residues. Germline CDR1 SGHTA, CDR2 FQGNSA.

This chain joins TRBV11-2 and TRBJ1-4; D remains ambiguous. CDR1 is SGHAT and CDR2 is FQNNGV in the germline V gene. The V end was cut by 0 bases, the J end by 8 bases, with 13 bases between. The CDR3 is made up of 15 amino acids. CDR3 coding DNA: TGTGCCAGCAGCTTAGATTTTTGGGGAGAGGAAAAACTGTTTTTT. Protein sequence: CASSLDFWGEEKLFF.